This paragraph covers one TCR beta chain sequence. Its antigen is unknown. CDR1 SGDLS and CDR2 YYNGEE come from the germline V gene. J gave up 2 bases and V 0 bases, and 6 bases lay outside the gene matches. The CDR3 has 16 residues. TCRdb re-derived calls from the 5' RACE reads in MiXCR, one entry per CDR3 protein. The sample contains around 140,000 distinct CDR3 sequences, approximately 17% of which appear only once. The entry originates in a study of CD8 T cells in ankylosing spondylitis. The study's findings and limits: Seemingly distinctive of ankylosing spondylitis blood was a TCR beta motif formed by eight highly homologous variants.

This receptor was identified in a male donor with ankylosing spondylitis. Sequencing was done on a sample of blood, either unsorted or a sorted T cell fraction (not recorded which). This chain links TRBV9 with TRBJ2-7, with 9 bases fitting TRBD2. The CDR3 is CASSVDLASGTYEQYF. CDR3 in DNA: TGTGCCAGCAGCGTAGACTTGGCTAGCGGGACCTACGAGCAGTACTTC.